Listed here are 23 T cell receptor beta chains from one sample, sequenced in a study of shared clonotypes between healthy human individuals. Clones were read by immunoSEQ multiplex PCR, and TCRdb kept only the in-frame ones, dropping some. The sample lists roughly 700,000 clones, around 72% occurring once. Sequencing input: memory CD4+ T cells sorted from blood. Indicated subset: CD45RA-negative fraction. Receptors originate from a woman in her twenties or thirties in good health.

The chain combines TRBV7-9 with TRBJ2-7; 13 bases match TRBD2. The V gene end was trimmed by 5 bases and the J gene end by 2 bases; junction bases not matched to a gene: 0. The CDR3 has 14 amino acids. The germline V gene has CDR1 SEHNR and CDR2 FQNEAQ (reference sequence). DNA of the CDR3: TGTGCCAGCAGCACTAGCGGGAGGGCCTACGAGCAGTACTTC. Its protein product is CASSTSGRAYEQYF.

This clone was recorded many times. The chain is built from TRBV29-1 and TRBJ1-1; the D gene is possibly TRBD1 (6 bases). The V gene lost 4 bases and the J gene lost 1 base, with 13 bases spanning the gap. The CDR3 loop spans 14 amino acids. Germline V CDR1 and CDR2: SQVTM, ANQGSEA. Here the CDR3 DNA reads TGCAGCGTTGGCAAACAGGGTGAGAACACTGAAGCTTTCTTT. Amino acids: CSVGKQGENTEAFF.

At least ten counts were recorded for this clone. The chain employs TRBV7-9 and TRBJ1-1; D unresolved. CDR3 length: 14 residues. CDR1 is SEHNR and CDR2 is FQNEAQ in the germline V gene (reference sequence). The V end was cut by 5 bases, the J end by 5 bases, with 15 bases between. The CDR3 sequence is CASSIGLEGTEAFF. CDR3 bases: TGTGCCAGCAGCATAGGTCTCGAGGGAACTGAAGCTTTCTTT.

The genes are TRBV7-9 and TRBJ2-1, with TRBD2 identical over 13 bases. CDR1 is SEHNR and CDR2 is FQNEAQ in the germline V gene (reference sequence). The ends lost 5 bases at V and 5 bases at J; junction bases unmatched: 6. This CDR3 has 16 amino acids. CDR3 bases: TGTGCCAGCAGCGGGGGGACTAGCGGGGTACACAATGAGCAGTTCTTC. Protein sequence: CASSGGTSGVHNEQFF.

V usage is TRBV9 and J usage is TRBJ1-4, with 12 bases aligning to TRBD1. This CDR3 region has 19 residues. Germline-derived CDR1 and CDR2 are SGDLS and YYNGEE. The ends lost 5 bases at V and 7 bases at J; junction bases unmatched: 18. In DNA, the CDR3 is TGTGCCAGCAGTCCAAGAACCGGGACAGGGGGCTTTGGGACTGAAAAACTGTTTTTT. Residues: CASSPRTGTGGFGTEKLFF.

The rearrangement joins TRBV5-4 to TRBJ1-2, with no clear D. V lost 0 bases and J lost 4, with 7 bases in between. There are 13 residues in the CDR3. Germline CDR1 is SGHNT and CDR2 is YYREEE (reference sequence). CDR3 in amino acids: CASSLVGSYGYTF. The CDR3 DNA sequence: TGTGCCAGCAGCTTGGTTGGGAGCTATGGCTACACCTTC. The variable domain in full, completed from reference TRBV5-4 and TRBJ1-2, reads ETGVTQSPTHLIKTRGQQVTLRCSSQSGHNTVSWYQQALGQGPQFIFQYYREEENGRGNFPPRFSGLQFPNYSSELNVNALELDDSALYLCASSLVGSYGYTFGSGTRLTVV.

V is TRBV14 and J is TRBJ2-1; 8 nucleotides line up with TRBD1. J was trimmed by 1 base and V by 4 bases; bases with no gene match: 3. The germline gives CDR1 SGHDN, CDR2 FVKESK. This CDR3 is 15 amino acids long. This CDR3 reads CASSRQGLSYNEQFF. The CDR3 bases are TGTGCCAGCAGCCGACAGGGGTTGTCCTACAATGAGCAGTTCTTC. Looking up the rest from reference TRBV14 and TRBJ2-1 gives the full variable domain: EAGVTQFPSHSVIEKGQTVTLRCDPISGHDNLYWYRRVMGKEIKFLLHFVKESKQDESGMPNNRFLAERTGGTYSTLKVQPAELEDSGVYFCASSRQGLSYNEQFFGPGTRLTVL.

The chain links TRBV28 to TRBJ2-7; D may be TRBD1 (6 bases). Trimming left V 6 bases short and J 6 bases short, with 18 bases between. Germline CDR1 and CDR2: MDHEN and SYDVKM. This CDR3 is 14 amino acids long. The CDR3 spells CASRLQTGSGEQYF. CDR3 nucleotide sequence: TGTGCCAGCAGGCTCCAGACAGGTTCCGGCGAGCAGTACTTC.

Concerning this clone itself: Other DNA sequences in the same sample also yield this CDR3. The rearrangement joins TRBV19 to TRBJ2-5, with 7 nucleotides matching TRBD1. This CDR3 comprises 14 residues. V gave up 3 bases and J gave up 2 bases; unmatched junction bases: 3. CDR1 and CDR2 (germline): LNHDA, SQIVND (reference sequence). CDR3 sequence: CASSIRQGQETQYF. DNA of the CDR3: TGTGCCAGTAGTATCCGACAGGGACAAGAGACCCAGTACTTC.

This rearrangement joins TRBV7-8 to TRBJ2-5, with TRBD1 identical over 7 bases. CDR1 and CDR2 (germline): SGHVS, FQNEAQ. The V gene end was trimmed by 5 bases and the J gene end by 4 bases; junction bases not matched to a gene: 10. CDR3 length: 15 amino acids. Here the CDR3 reads CASSPAEAGGETQYF. In DNA, the CDR3 is TGTGCCAGCAGCCCCGCGGAGGCAGGGGGAGAGACCCAGTACTTC.

Concerning this clone: Other DNA variants within this sample encode the same CDR3. The chain is built from TRBV5-1 and TRBJ2-7, with 10 bases fitting TRBD1. The CDR3 spans 15 residues. Germline CDR1 and CDR2: SGHRS and YFSETQ. The J segment lost 4 bases and the V segment lost 4 bases, leaving 8 bases of the junction unmatched. In nucleotides, the CDR3 is TGCGCCAGCAGCGACCGGACAGGGGGATTGTACGAGCAGTACTTC. Its protein is CASSDRTGGLYEQYF.

The gene calls are TRBV27 and TRBJ2-3; 15 positions match TRBD2. Trimming took 1 base from V and 2 from J; bases not matched to a gene: 7. The CDR3 covers 19 residues. Germline V gives CDR1 MNHEY, CDR2 SMNVEV (reference sequence). The CDR3 coding sequence is TGTGCCAGCAGTTTATTCGGACTAGCGGGAGGGCAACCCACAGATACGCAGTATTTT. The encoded protein is CASSLFGLAGGQPTDTQYF.

The chain employs TRBV19 and TRBJ1-1; no clear D. The CDR3 runs to 14 residues. The V and J ends lost 8 bases and 0 bases respectively, with 13 bases between them. CDR1 is LNHDA and CDR2 is SQIVND in the germline V gene (reference sequence). The CDR3 sequence is CASRLQGMNTEAFF. CDR3 nucleotide sequence: TGTGCCAGTCGCCTACAAGGGATGAACACTGAAGCTTTCTTT.

V is TRBV28 and J is TRBJ1-5; D remains unclear. The CDR3 totals 11 residues. Germline V gene data show CDR1 as MDHEN and CDR2 as SYDVKM. V lost 4 bases and J 12 bases, leaving 10 bases between the germline ends. The CDR3: CASSSTGFQHF. CDR3 nucleotide sequence: TGTGCCAGCAGTTCGACGGGGTTCCAGCATTTT.

Comment on this clone: Compared with germline, one end of the junction differs, possibly owing to a read error. V usage is TRBV28 and J usage is TRBJ2-2; the D gene could be TRBD1 or TRBD2 (5 bases each). CDR3 length: 14 amino acids. The germline CDR1 and CDR2 sequences are MDHEN and SYDVKM. The DNA for the CDR3 is TGTGCCAGCAGTTTGGGGGTAAACACCAGGGAGCTGTTTTTT. As protein: CASSLGVNTRELFF.

V and J are TRBV11-2 and TRBJ1-4; tentatively, D is TRBD1 (5 bases). CDR3 length equals 14 residues. Germline V gives CDR1 SGHAT, CDR2 FQNNGV. Trimming took off 4 bases at V and 8 bases at J, with 14 bases between the two ends. The CDR3 nucleotides read TGTGCCAGCAGCTCATGGGGGATTCGGGAAAAACTGTTTTTT. It encodes CASSSWGIREKLFF.

For this clone: Other DNA sequences of this sample code for an identical CDR3. The genes are TRBV5-1 and TRBJ2-1; TRBD2 agrees at 7 bases. The CDR3 is 15 amino acids. Germline V CDR1 and CDR2: SGHRS, YFSETQ. Losses at the gene ends were 2 bases for V and 4 bases for J; bases not matched to a gene: 6. Here the CDR3 reads CASSLASGSYNEQFF. CDR3 nucleotides: TGCGCCAGCAGCTTAGCTAGCGGTTCGTACAATGAGCAGTTCTTC. Based on the CDR3 plus reference TRBV5-1 and TRBJ2-1, the full variable domain is KAGVTQTPRYLIKTRGQQVTLSCSPISGHRSVSWYQQTPGQGLQFLFEYFSETQRNKGNFPGRFSGRQFSNSRSEMNVSTLELGDSALYLCASSLASGSYNEQFFGPGTRLTVL.

The chain joins TRBV10-1 to TRBJ2-7; D is possibly TRBD2 (5 bases). Trimming left V 0 bases short and J 7 bases short, with 16 bases between. Per germline, CDR1 WNHNN and CDR2 SYGVQD (reference sequence). CDR3 length: 15 amino acids. The CDR3 DNA reads as TGCGCCAGCAGTGAGTCTGGTCGGGAACGGGCAGAGCAGTACTTC. Residues: CASSESGRERAEQYF.

J is TRBJ2-7 and V is TRBV5-1; D is perhaps TRBD1 (6 bases). This CDR3 contains 14 residues. Trimming stripped 4 bases from V and 2 bases from J, with 13 bases between. The germline V gene encodes CDR1 SGHRS and CDR2 YFSETQ. The CDR3 bases are TGCGCCAGCAGCACTCGGGACAAAACCTACGAGCAGTACTTC. This codes for CASSTRDKTYEQYF.

This clone has only a few counts. The V and J genes are TRBV5-1 and TRBJ1-1, with TRBD1 identical over 10 bases. CDR3 length: 18 residues. V lost 4 bases and J lost 0; bases outside the gene matches: 12. Germline V gene sequence: CDR1 SGHRS, CDR2 YFSETQ. CDR3 protein: CASSPDRGRVGMNTEAFF. As DNA, the CDR3 is TGCGCCAGCAGCCCCGACAGGGGGCGCGTCGGAATGAACACTGAAGCTTTCTTT.

This clone was seen a few times. Other DNA sequences in the same sample also yield this CDR3. The V gene is TRBV28, the J gene TRBJ2-5, with D unresolved. Per germline, CDR1 MDHEN and CDR2 SYDVKM. The CDR3 has 15 residues. With 3 bases removed from V and 1 base from J, the gap between germline ends came to 12 bases. The CDR3, as DNA: TGTGCCAGCAGTTTTTCCGGGCGCCTCCAAGAGACCCAGTACTTC. Translated, it gives CASSFSGRLQETQYF.

This rearrangement joins TRBV5-1 to TRBJ2-3; no reliable D call. V lost 0 bases, J lost 6 bases, and 11 bases lay in between. CDR3 length: 14 amino acids. CDR1 and CDR2 from the germline V gene are SGHRS and YFSETQ. The CDR3 reads CASSLEVGRDTQYF. The CDR3, as DNA: TGCGCCAGCAGCTTGGAGGTCGGCCGGGATACGCAGTATTTT.

The chain combines TRBV11-2 with TRBJ2-1, with D hard to call. Germline assignment: CDR1 SGHAT and CDR2 FQNNGV. Trimming shortened V by 1 base and J by 5 bases, and 9 bases separated the two germline ends. The CDR3 covers 14 residues. The CDR3 reads CASSLVAQDNEQFF. DNA for the CDR3: TGTGCCAGCAGCTTAGTCGCGCAAGACAATGAGCAGTTCTTC.